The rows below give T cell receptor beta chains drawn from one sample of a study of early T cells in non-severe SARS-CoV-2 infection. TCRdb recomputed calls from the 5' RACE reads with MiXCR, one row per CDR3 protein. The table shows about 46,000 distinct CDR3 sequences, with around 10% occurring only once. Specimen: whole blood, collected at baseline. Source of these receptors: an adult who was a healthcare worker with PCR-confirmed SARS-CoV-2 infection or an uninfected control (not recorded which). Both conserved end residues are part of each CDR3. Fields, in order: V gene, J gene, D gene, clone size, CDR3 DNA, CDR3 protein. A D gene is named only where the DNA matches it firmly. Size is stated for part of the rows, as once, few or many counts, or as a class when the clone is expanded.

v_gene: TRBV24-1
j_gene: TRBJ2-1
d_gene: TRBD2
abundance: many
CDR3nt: TGTGCCACCAGTGAAACCGGGACTAGCGGTTACAATGAGCAGTTCTTC
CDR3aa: CATSETGTSGYNEQFF

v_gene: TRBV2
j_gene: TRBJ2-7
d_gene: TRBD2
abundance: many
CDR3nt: TGTGCCACGAGAAATCAGGGAGGGCCCCCCAAGCAGTACTTC
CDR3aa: CATRNQGGPPKQYF

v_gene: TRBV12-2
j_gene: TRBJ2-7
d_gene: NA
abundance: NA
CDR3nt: TGTGCAAGTCGCCCGGCATTCCCGAGGGGCCGGTCATATTGCTACGAGCAGTACTTC
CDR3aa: CASRPAFPRGRSYCYEQYF

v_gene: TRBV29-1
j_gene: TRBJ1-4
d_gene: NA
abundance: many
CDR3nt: TGCAGCGTTCGCGGGATACGGGGGGATGAAAAACTGTTTTTT
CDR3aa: CSVRGIRGDEKLFF

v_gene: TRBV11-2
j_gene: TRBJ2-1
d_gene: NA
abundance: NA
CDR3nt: TGTGCCAGCAGCTTCACCAGGAATTATAGGAATGAGCAGTTCTTC
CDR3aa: CASSFTRNYRNEQFF

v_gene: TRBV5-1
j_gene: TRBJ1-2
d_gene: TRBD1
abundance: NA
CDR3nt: TGCGCCAGCAGCTTAGGCCGCGGACAGGGGTTACACACCTTC
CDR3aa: CASSLGRGQGLHTF

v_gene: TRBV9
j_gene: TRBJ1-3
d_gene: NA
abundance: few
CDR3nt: TGTGCCAGCAGCGTAGAGGGGACAACTGGAAACACCATATATTTT
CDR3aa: CASSVEGTTGNTIYF

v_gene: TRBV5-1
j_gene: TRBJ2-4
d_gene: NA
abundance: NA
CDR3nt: TGCGCCAGCAGCCGCTCTGGGGGATTCGAGAAAAACATTCAGTACTTC
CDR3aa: CASSRSGGFEKNIQYF

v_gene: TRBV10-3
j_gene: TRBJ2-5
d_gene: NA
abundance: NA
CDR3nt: TGTGCCATCAGTGAGTACAGGGAGGAGACCCAGTACTTC
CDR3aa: CAISEYREETQYF

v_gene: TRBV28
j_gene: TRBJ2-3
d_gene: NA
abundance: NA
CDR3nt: TGTGCCACCCGGGGTAGTCTAGATACGCAGTATTTT
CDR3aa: CATRGSLDTQYF

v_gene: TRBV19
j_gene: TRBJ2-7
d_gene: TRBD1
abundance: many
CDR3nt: TGTGCCAGTAGTATTGGAGACAGGGGCGAGCAGTACTTC
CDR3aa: CASSIGDRGEQYF

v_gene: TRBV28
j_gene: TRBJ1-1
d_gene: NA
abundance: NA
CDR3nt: TGTGCCAGCAGTAGGCCCAAGGGGCGGGTAGGGACTGAAGCTTTCTTT
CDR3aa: CASSRPKGRVGTEAFF

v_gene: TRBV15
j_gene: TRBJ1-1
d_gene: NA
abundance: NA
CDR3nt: TGTGCCACCAGCAGAGGGCGGTCAGGGCCCAACACTGAAGCTTTCTTT
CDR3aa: CATSRGRSGPNTEAFF

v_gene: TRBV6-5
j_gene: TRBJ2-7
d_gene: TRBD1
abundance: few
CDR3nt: TGTGCCAGCAGTTACAGAGACAGGGGTAACTACGAGCAGTACTTC
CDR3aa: CASSYRDRGNYEQYF

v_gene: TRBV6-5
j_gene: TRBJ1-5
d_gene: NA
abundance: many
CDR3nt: TGTGCCAGCACCAGCAGACAGGCCAATCAGCCCCAGCATTTT
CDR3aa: CASTSRQANQPQHF

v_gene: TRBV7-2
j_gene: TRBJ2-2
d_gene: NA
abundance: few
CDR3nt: TGTGCCAGCAGCTTATTTAGTCGCACCGGGGAGCTGTTTTTT
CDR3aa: CASSLFSRTGELFF

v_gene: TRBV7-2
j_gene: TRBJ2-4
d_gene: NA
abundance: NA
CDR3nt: TGTGCCAGCAGCAGAGGAGAGGGCGGGAAAAACATTCAGTACTTC
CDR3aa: CASSRGEGGKNIQYF

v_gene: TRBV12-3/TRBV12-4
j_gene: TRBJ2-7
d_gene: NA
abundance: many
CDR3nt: TGTGCCAGCCGCCTGGGGCCCTACGAGCAGTACTTC
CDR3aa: CASRLGPYEQYF

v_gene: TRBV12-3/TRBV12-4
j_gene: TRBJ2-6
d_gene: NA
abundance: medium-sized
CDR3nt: TGTGCCAGCAGTTTAGAGGGACGGGCCGGCGTCCTGACTTTC
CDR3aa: CASSLEGRAGVLTF

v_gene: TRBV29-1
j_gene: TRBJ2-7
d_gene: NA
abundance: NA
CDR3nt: TGCAGCGTTCTATCTTTGGGCAGCACCTACGAGCAGTACTTC
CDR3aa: CSVLSLGSTYEQYF

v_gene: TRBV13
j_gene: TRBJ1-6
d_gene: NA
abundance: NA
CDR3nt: TGTGCCAGCAGCTCCCAACGTCTCGGATCCTATAATTCACCCCTCCACTTT
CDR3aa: CASSSQRLGSYNSPLHF

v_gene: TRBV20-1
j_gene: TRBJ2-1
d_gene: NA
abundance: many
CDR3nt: TGCAGTGCTAGGGACTCGGGACTGGGGGTAGATGAGCAGTTCTTC
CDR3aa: CSARDSGLGVDEQFF

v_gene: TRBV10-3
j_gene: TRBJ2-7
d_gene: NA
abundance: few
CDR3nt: TGTGCCATCAGTGAGGGGTACGGTAGCTCCTACGAGCAGTACTTC
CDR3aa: CAISEGYGSSYEQYF

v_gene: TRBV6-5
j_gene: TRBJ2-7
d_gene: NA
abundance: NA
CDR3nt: TGTGCCAGCAGTTATCAGGGCAACACCTACGAGCAGTACTTC
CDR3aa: CASSYQGNTYEQYF

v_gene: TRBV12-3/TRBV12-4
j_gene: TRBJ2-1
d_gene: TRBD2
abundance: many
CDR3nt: TGTGCCAGCAGTTCTAGCCGGGAGGAGCGGGAGTACAATGAGCAGTTCTTC
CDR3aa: CASSSSREEREYNEQFF

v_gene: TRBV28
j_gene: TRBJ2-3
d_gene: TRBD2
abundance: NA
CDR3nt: TGTGCCAGCAGTGCCCCGGCTAGCGGGAGGGTGGATACTCAGTATTTT
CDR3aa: CASSAPASGRVDTQYF

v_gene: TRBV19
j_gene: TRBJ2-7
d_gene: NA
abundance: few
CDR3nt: TGTGCCAGTAGCTCCCGGGGCAGTCTCACCTCATACGAGCAGTACTTC
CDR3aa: CASSSRGSLTSYEQYF

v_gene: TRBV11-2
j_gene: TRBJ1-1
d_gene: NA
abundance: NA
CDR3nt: TGTGCCAGCAGCTTTACTTCCTCCGAAGCTTTCTTT
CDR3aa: CASSFTSSEAFF

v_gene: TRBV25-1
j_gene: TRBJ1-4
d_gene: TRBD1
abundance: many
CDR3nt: TGTGCCAGCAGTGAAAACAGGGGGTTGGGTGAAAAACTGTTTTTT
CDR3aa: CASSENRGLGEKLFF

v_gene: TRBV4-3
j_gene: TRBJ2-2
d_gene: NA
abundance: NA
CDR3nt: TGCGCCAGCAGCCAAGAGCGACAGTACGGGGAGCTGTTTTTT
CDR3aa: CASSQERQYGELFF

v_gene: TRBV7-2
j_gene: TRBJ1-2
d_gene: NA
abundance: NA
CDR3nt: TGTGCCAGCAGCTTAGACTTGACGGTAGGGGATGGCTACACCTTC
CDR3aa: CASSLDLTVGDGYTF

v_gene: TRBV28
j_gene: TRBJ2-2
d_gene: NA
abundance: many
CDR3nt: TGTGCCAGCAAGCGGAGGGTCGGGCTGAACACCGGGGAGCTGTTTTTT
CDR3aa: CASKRRVGLNTGELFF

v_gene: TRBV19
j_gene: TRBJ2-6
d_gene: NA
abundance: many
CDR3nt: TGTGCCAGTAGTACGGGGTTTACTGGGGCCAACGTCCTGACTTTC
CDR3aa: CASSTGFTGANVLTF

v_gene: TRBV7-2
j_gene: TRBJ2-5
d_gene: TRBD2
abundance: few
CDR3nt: TGTGCCAGCAGGCGGGGGATCCTCCCGGAGACCCAGTACTTC
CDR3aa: CASRRGILPETQYF

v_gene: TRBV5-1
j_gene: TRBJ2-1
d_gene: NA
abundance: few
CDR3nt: TGCGCCAGCAGCGCGGACAATGAGCAGTTCTTC
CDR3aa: CASSADNEQFF

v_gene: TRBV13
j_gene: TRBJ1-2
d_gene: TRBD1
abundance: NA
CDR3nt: TGTGCCAGCAGCGAGAGACAGGGGGGCTATGGCTACACCTTC
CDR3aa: CASSERQGGYGYTF

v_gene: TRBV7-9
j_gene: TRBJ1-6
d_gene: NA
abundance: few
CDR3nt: TGTGCCAGCAGCGTGGACGCTAATTCACCCCTCCACTTT
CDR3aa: CASSVDANSPLHF

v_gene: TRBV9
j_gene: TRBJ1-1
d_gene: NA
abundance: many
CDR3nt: TGTGCCAGCAGCCAAATGGGAGTCGGGGAAGCTTTCTTT
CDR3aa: CASSQMGVGEAFF

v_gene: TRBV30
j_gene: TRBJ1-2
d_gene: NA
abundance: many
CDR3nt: TGTGCCTTTACAGGGTACTATGGCTACACCTTC
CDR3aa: CAFTGYYGYTF

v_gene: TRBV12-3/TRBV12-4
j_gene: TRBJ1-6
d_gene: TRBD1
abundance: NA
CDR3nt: TGTGCCAGCAGTAAGAACAGGGGGTATTCACCCCTCCACTTT
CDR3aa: CASSKNRGYSPLHF

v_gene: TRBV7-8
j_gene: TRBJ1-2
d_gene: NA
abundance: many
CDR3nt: TGTGCCAGCAGGGCTAGAGGTCAGGGAAGTGGCTACACCTTC
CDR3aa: CASRARGQGSGYTF

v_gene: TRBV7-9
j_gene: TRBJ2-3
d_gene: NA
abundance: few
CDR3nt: TGTGCCAGCAGCCCCCTGCGGGATACGCAGTATTTT
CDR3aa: CASSPLRDTQYF

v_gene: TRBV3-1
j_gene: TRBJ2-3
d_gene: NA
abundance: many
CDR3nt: TGTGCCAGCAGCCATGGGACGGGTGATACGCAGTATTTT
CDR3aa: CASSHGTGDTQYF

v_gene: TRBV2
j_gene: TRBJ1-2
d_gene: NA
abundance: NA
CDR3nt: TGTGCCAGCAGTACACCCGGGATCCACTATGGCTACACCTTC
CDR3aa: CASSTPGIHYGYTF

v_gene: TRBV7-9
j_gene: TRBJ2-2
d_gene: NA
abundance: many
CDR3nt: TGTGCCAGCAGAACGACAGCGAACACCGGGGAGCTGTTTTTT
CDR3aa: CASRTTANTGELFF

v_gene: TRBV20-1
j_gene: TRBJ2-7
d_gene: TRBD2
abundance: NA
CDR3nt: TGCAGTGCTAGCTTAGCGGGAGTACGGTACGAGCAGTACTTC
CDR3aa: CSASLAGVRYEQYF